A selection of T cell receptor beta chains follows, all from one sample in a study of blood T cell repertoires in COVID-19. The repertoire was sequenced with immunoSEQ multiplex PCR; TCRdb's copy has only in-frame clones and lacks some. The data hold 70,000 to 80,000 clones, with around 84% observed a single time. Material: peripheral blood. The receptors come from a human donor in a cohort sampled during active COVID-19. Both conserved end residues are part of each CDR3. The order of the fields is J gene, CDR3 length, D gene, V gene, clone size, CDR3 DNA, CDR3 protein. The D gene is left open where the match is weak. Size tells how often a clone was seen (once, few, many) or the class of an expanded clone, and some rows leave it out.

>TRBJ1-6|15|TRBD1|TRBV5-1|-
TGCGCCAGCAGCCCCGGGACAGGGGATAATTCACCCCTCCACTTT
CASSPGTGDNSPLHF
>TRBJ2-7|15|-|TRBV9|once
TGTGCCAGCAGCGTAGTTCAGGGTCCAATCCACGAGCAGTACTTC
CASSVVQGPIHEQYF
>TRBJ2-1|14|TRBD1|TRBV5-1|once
TGCGCCAGCAGCCCAGGGACAGCCAACAATGAGCAGTTCTTC
CASSPGTANNEQFF
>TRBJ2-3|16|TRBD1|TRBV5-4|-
TGTGCCAGCAGCTTGGGAGGGACAGGGGGCATAGATACGCAGTATTTT
CASSLGGTGGIDTQYF
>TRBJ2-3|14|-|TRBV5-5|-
TGTGCCAGCAGACGTTTTCAGGGGGGAGATACGCAGTATTTT
CASRRFQGGDTQYF
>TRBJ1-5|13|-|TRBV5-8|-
TGTGCCAGCAGCTTGTGGGGAGGGCAGCCCCAGCATTTT
CASSLWGGQPQHF
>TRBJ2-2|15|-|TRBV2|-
TGTGCCAGCACCGCGATGGGGGGAAACACCGGGGAGCTGTTTTTT
CASTAMGGNTGELFF
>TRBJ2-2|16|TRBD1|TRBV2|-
TGTGCCAGCAGCCTGTTCCGGGACAGGGGTACCGGGGAGCTGTTTTTT
CASSLFRDRGTGELFF
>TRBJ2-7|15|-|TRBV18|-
TGTGCCAGCTCACCACCGTCTAGGGGATCTCTCGAGCAGTACTTC
CASSPPSRGSLEQYF
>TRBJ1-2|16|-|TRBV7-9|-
TGTGCCAGCAGCTTAGGGGTGTCTGGGCACGTAACGGACTACACCTTC
CASSLGVSGHVTDYTF
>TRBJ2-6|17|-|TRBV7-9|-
TGTGCCAGCAGCACCCCCGGGACACCTTTGGGGGCCAACGTCCTGACTTTC
CASSTPGTPLGANVLTF
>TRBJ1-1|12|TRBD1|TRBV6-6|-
TGTGCCAGCAGCAGGGGGCGCGAAGAAGCTTTCTTT
CASSRGREEAFF
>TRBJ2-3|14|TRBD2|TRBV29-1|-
TGCAGCGTTGAAGCTAGCGGCCCCACAGATACGCAGTATTTT
CSVEASGPTDTQYF
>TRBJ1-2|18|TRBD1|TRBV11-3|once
TGTGCCAGCAGCAAGCGAACAACCGGGACAGGGCAAGTAGACGGCTACACCTTC
CASSKRTTGTGQVDGYTF